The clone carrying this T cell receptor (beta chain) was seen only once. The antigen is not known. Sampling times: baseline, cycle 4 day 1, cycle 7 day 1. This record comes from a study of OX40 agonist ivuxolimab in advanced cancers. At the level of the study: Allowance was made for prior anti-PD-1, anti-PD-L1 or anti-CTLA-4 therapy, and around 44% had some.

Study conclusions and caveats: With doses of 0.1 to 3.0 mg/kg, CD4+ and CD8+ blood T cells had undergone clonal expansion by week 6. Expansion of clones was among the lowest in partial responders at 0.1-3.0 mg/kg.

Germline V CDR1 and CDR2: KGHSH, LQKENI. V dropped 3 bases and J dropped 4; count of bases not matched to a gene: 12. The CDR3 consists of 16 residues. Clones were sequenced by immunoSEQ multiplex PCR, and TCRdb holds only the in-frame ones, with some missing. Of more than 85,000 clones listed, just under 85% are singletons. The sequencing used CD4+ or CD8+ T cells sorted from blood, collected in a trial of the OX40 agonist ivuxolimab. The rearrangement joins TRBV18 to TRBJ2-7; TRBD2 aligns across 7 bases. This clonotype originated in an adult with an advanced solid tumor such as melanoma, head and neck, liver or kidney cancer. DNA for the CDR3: TGTGCCAGCTCACCTGGACCAGCGGGACCCTCTTACGAGCAGTACTTC. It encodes CASSPGPAGPSYEQYF.